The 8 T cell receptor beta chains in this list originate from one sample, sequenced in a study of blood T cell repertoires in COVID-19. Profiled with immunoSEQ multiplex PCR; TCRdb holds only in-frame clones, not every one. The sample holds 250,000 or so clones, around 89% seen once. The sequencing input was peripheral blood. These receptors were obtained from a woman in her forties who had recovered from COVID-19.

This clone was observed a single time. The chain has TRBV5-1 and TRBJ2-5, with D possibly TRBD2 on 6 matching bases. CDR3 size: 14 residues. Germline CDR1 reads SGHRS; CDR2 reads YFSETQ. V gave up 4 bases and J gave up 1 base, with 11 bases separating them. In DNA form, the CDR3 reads TGCGCCAGCAGCCCGGGGGTGGCCCAAGAGACCCAGTACTTC. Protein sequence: CASSPGVAQETQYF.

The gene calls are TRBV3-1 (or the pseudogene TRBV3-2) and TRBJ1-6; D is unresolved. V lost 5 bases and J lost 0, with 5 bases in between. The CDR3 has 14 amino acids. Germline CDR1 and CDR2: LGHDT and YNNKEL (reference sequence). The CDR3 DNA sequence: TGTGCCAGCAGCGAGAGCTCCTATAATTCACCCCTCCACTTT. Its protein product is CASSESSYNSPLHF.

CDR3 sequence reads: CASSQDRHHGGKLFF. DNA for the CDR3: TGTGCCAGCAGCCAAGATCGCCATCACGGGGGAAAACTGTTTTTT. The chain carries TRBV4-2 and TRBJ1-4, with D possibly being TRBD1 (5 bases). Germline loops: CDR1 LGHNA, CDR2 YNFKEQ. V lost 0 bases, J lost 10 bases, and 15 bases lay in between. CDR3 length: 15 residues.

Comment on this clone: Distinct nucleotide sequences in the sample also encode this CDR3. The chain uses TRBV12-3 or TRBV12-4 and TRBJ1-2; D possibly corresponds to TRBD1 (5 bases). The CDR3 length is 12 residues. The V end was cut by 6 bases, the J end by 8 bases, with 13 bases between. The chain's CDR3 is CASSFGGTGYTF. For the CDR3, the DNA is TGTGCCAGCAGCTTCGGGGGGACCGGCTACACCTTC.

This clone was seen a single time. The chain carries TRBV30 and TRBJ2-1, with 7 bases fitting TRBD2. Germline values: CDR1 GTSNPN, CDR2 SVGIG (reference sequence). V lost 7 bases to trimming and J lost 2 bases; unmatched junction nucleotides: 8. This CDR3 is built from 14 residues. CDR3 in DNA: TGTGCCTTGCTGGGCGGGAGCCCCTACAATGAGCAGTTCTTC. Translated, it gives CALLGGSPYNEQFF.

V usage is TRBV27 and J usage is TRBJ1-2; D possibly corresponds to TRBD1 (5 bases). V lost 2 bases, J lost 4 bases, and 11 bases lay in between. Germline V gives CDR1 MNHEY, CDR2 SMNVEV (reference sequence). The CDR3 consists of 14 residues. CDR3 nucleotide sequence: TGTGCCAGCAGTTTAACCGACAGCTTCTATGGCTACACCTTC. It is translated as CASSLTDSFYGYTF.

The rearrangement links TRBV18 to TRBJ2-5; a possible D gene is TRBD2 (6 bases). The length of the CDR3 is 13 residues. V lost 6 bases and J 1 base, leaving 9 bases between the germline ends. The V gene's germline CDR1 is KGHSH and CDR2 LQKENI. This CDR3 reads CASSGGLQETQYF. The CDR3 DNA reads TGTGCCAGCTCGGGGGGACTCCAAGAGACCCAGTACTTC.

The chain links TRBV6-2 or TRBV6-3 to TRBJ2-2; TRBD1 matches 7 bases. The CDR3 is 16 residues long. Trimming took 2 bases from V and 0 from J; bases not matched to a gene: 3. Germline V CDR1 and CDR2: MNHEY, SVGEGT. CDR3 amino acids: CASSYPGTANTGELFF. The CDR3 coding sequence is TGTGCCAGCAGTTACCCCGGGACAGCGAACACCGGGGAGCTGTTTTTT.